The 9 T cell receptor beta chains in this list originate from one sample, sequenced in a study of shared clonotypes between healthy human individuals. TCRdb's copy holds only in-frame clones and misses some; the assay was immunoSEQ multiplex PCR. The table records 600,000 to 750,000 clones, roughly 87% of them present only once. Sequenced: memory CD8+ T cells from PBMCs. Noted subset: CD45RO+ cells pooled with CCR7-negative TemRA cells. Source of these receptors: a man aged 18 to 29 in good health. Some clones in this sample may be carry-over from other donors' samples.

Details on this clone: A read error is the likely source, as a far larger clone sits one nucleotide away. Other DNA sequences within the sample encode an identical CDR3. The chain employs TRBV7-2 and TRBJ2-7, with 12 nucleotides matching TRBD2. The CDR3 has 14 amino acids. Losses at the gene ends were 5 bases for V and 4 bases for J; bases not matched to a gene: 3. Germline values: CDR1 SGHTA, CDR2 FQGNSA. Here the CDR3 reads CASSPGTSGYEQYF. DNA for the CDR3: TGTGCCAGCAGCCCCGGGACTAGCGGGTACGAGCAGTACTTC. Using reference TRBV7-2 and TRBJ2-7 for the parts outside the CDR3, the full variable domain is GAGVSQSPSNKVTEKGKDVELRCDPISGHTALYWYRQSLGQGLEFLIYFQGNSAPDKSGLPSDRFSAERTGGSVSTLTIQRTQQEDSAVYLCASSPGTSGYEQYFGPGTRLTVT.

Regarding this clone: The junction departs from germline at one end; a sequencing error may be responsible. The chain employs TRBV4-1 and TRBJ2-3, with D uncertain. The length of the CDR3 is 13 residues. The germline CDR1 and CDR2 sequences are MGHRA and YSYEKL. CDR3 DNA sequence: TGCGCCAGCAGCAAAGAGGCCTCAGATACGCAGTATTTT. This encodes CASSKEASDTQYF.

Comments on this clone: The sample holds other DNA sequences that translate to the same CDR3. V is TRBV13 and J is TRBJ2-7, with 9 positions matching TRBD1. The germline V gene has CDR1 PRHDT and CDR2 FYEKMQ (reference sequence). Germline trimming cut 0 bases from V and 1 base from J; bases unmatched to any gene: 1. The CDR3 is 15 residues long. The chain's CDR3 is CASSLGGTGSYEQYF. The CDR3 nucleotides are TGTGCCAGCAGCTTAGGTGGGACAGGGTCCTACGAGCAGTACTTC.

This clone is a singleton in its sample. The gene calls are TRBV14 and TRBJ2-1, with TRBD2 identical over 7 bases. CDR3 length equals 15 residues. Germline values: CDR1 SGHDN, CDR2 FVKESK. V trimming: 0 bases; J trimming: 12 bases; junction bases outside the gene matches: 11. The CDR3 loop is CASSQEIRVREGQFF. The CDR3 nucleotides are TGTGCCAGCAGCCAAGAAATAAGGGTGAGGGAGGGGCAGTTCTTC.

This clone was counted a few times. This chain joins TRBV9 and TRBJ1-1; 8 bases fit TRBD1. Losses at the gene ends were 0 bases for V and 2 bases for J; bases not matched to a gene: 3. The V gene's germline CDR1 is SGDLS and CDR2 YYNGEE. The CDR3 loop spans 15 amino acids. For the CDR3, the DNA is TGTGCCAGCAGCGTAGTAGGACAGGGAAACACTGAAGCTTTCTTT. Residues: CASSVVGQGNTEAFF.

This sequence joins TRBV10-3 and TRBJ2-7, with D maybe TRBD2 (5 bases). The CDR3 extends over 15 amino acids. Germline V CDR1 and CDR2: ENHRY, SYGVKD. Trimming stripped 0 bases from V and 4 bases from J, with 13 bases between. Here the CDR3 DNA reads TGTGCCATCAGTGAGTCGGAACTAGTAGCGTACGAGCAGTACTTC. It translates to CAISESELVAYEQYF.

The chain is built from TRBV12-2 and TRBJ2-1; the table gives TRBD2 as D, unverified against the DNA. TRBV12-2 is a recognized pseudogene. The CDR3 has 16 amino acids. The CDR3 region is CASRRIEREVNNEQFF. The CDR3 nucleotides read TGTGCAAGTCGCAGAATTGAGCGGGAGGTCAACAATGAGCAGTTCTTC.

The rearrangement links TRBV27 to TRBJ2-2; D gene unclear. From germline, CDR1 is MNHEY and CDR2 SMNVEV (reference sequence). V dropped 2 bases and J dropped 6 bases, with 7 bases sitting between them. CDR3 size: 13 residues. CDR3 DNA: TGTGCCAGCAGTTTAATTGGAGCCGGGGAGCTGTTTTTT. This encodes CASSLIGAGELFF.

This chain links TRBV7-9 with TRBJ1-2, with a weak D call TRBD1 (6 bases). From germline, CDR1 is SEHNR and CDR2 FQNEAQ (reference sequence). The V end lost 3 bases, the J end lost 7 bases, and 21 bases lay between the germline ends. The CDR3 totals 16 residues. The CDR3 is CASSFGGGGDSVGYTF. The CDR3 DNA follows: TGTGCCAGCAGCTTCGGGGGCGGTGGGGACTCGGTTGGCTACACCTTC.